Below, one T cell receptor (beta chain) is given with its context. In its sample, this clonotype was seen a few times. Its antigen has not been determined. No much larger clonotype is one base removed from it; base qualities were not supplied. The sample originates from a study of T cells after yellow fever vaccination (dated 2019 in TCRdb). Concerning the study at large: The SMART-Seq v4 Ultra Low Input RNA kit was used to prepare libraries from fractions with low cell numbers. Two healthy male donors made up the cohort, one aged 18 to 30 years and the other aged 30 to 39 years. To follow T-cell clones before and after primary and booster YFV17D yellow fever vaccination, bulk TCR alpha and beta repertoires were sequenced over time. Blood samples were taken at several timepoints before and after primary and secondary immunization, and bulk PBMC replicates and cell subsets were isolated.

Explained via the paper, the treatment or condition label denotes: live attenuated yellow fever vaccine strain. PBMCs were isolated from peripheral blood using a standard Ficoll-Paque protocol. Dynabeads CD4 and CD8 positive selection kits were used to isolate CD4 and CD8 T-cell fractions. TriZol was used to extract RNA from bulk PBMCs, from CD4 and CD8 fractions, and from dextramer-positive and dextramer-negative fractions. What the work shows at the level of the full study, not this receptor alone: Because abundant contaminating clonotypes from the bulk population could be contained in FACS-sorted repertoires, computational filtering was required. Compared with the primary T-cell response, the secondary T-cell response was weaker but faster, peaking on day 5 rather than day 15. Most clones expanded after primary vaccination (about 96% of CD4 and 80% to 90% of CD8) were re-detected after the booster, suggesting that broad memory maintenance occurred. Because the study included only a couple of donors, the extent to which the findings can be generalized is limited. A small share of clonotypes was detected in both CD4 and CD8 compartments, with the overlap likely arising from convergent recombination.

TCR cDNA was synthesized by 5'RACE template switching, which introduced a universal primer site and unique molecular identifiers. cDNA synthesis was primed from both the TCR alpha and TCR beta constant segments. Two PCR steps were used to amplify libraries, with sample barcodes and sequencing adapters being added in the second step. Sequencing of the libraries was done on either Illumina HiSeq 2500 (2x100 bp) or NovaSeq (2x150 bp). The authors' pipeline ran thus. MIGEC was used to demultiplex reads and collapse the reads into UMI consensus sequences, and MiXCR was used for V(D)J alignment. Using edgeR on replicate PBMC samples, clonotypes were called vaccine-responding if FDR was below 0.01 and the log2 fold change was above 5 up to day 15. Each bulk clonotype received a CD4 or CD8 identity based on whether the sequenced CD4 or CD8 repertoire contained that clonotype at higher abundance. TCRdb applied fastp at Q25 and MiXCR to the public reads, then kept only in-frame beta chains. Each entry is one CDR3 protein sequence, shown with its most common DNA and genes. The V and J calls and clone size come from TCRdb's table, not from the authors' own analysis. The sample contains tens of thousands of distinct CDR3 sequences, roughly 6.9% of them found a single time. The ten largest clones capture under 45% of the sample.

The origin of this receptor is a man aged 18 to 29 who received the YFV17D yellow fever vaccine. Material: CD8+ T cells sorted from PBMCs, obtained 4 to 6 days after the first yellow fever vaccination.

The CDR3 reads CASSYSPEGGEQYV. The DNA sequence follows: TGTGCCAGCAGTTACTCGCCGGAGGGCGGCGAGCAGTACGTC. The chain employs TRBV6-5 and TRBJ2-7; TRBD2 is a possible D gene, resting on 6 matching bases. The CDR3 spans 14 residues, from the cysteine through the valine. Left in the record is the CDR3 DNA by itself, 42 bases read in frame from the first base. The CDR1 and CDR2 encoded by the germline V gene are MNHEY and SVGAGI. At the junction V is shortened by 0 bases and J by 6 bases, with 12 bases in between.